This TCR beta chain was recovered during a study of blood T cell repertoires in COVID-19 (dated by TCRdb to the early 2020s). As for the study more broadly: Collaborator samples came from the United States, Italy and Spain and covered acute and convalescent phases of COVID-19. The material from the prospective study consisted of cDNA or gDNA derived from T cells, B-cell-depleted T cells, or PBMCs. Subjects who had been exposed to COVID-19, were actively infected with it, or had recovered from it provided the deeply sampled blood TCRbeta repertoires that made up the dataset. A freely available public database, intended as a resource for researchers studying the immune response to SARS-CoV-2, is where the repertoires were released. Samples came from the ongoing ImmuneRACE study (first 160 participants) plus 1,254 subjects from 6 global collaborators. Nearly every sample came with metadata listing a de-identified subject ID, COVID-19 status, age in years and sex. HLA class I and class II types, where available, came from metadata supplied by the sample provider rather than from assay-based typing.

Overall study outcomes, separate from this receptor: The amount of clinical and demographic metadata varied by source and participant and was provided uncurated.

Ends trimmed: V by 9 bases, J by 7 bases; bases unmatched to a gene: 7. CDR1 and CDR2 (MNHEY, SVGAGI) derive from the germline V gene. Including cysteine and phenylalanine, the CDR3 has 14 amino acids. Only the CDR3 region is kept as DNA, spanning 42 bases read in frame from base 1. Concerning this clone itself: Its antigen is currently not known. Per-nucleotide qualities are absent, and no much larger clonotype sits a single base away.

Participants in the prospective study were aged about 18 to 100 years, lived in about two dozen United States geographic areas, and enrolled through a virtual design. Cohort assignment in the prospective study relied on participant-reported clinical history from a screening survey and a study questionnaire. ImmuneRACE Cohort 3 recovered participants were defined by two consecutive negative NP/OP PCR tests, healthcare professional clearance, or symptom resolution. In the prospective study, whole blood, serum and a nasopharyngeal or oropharyngeal swab were collected from each participant by mobile phlebotomists. Prospective study participants could optionally give additional blood draws and questionnaires over an approximately two-month period. Prospective study blood samples were shipped either frozen or at room temperature before DNA extraction. TCRbeta CDR3 regions were amplified from genomic DNA by means of the immunoSEQ Assay, a bias-controlled multiplex PCR. As for how the authors treated the data: Within the assay, amplification of reference gene primers was used to estimate how many nucleated cells each sample contained. Sequence reads were collapsed and filtered to measure the absolute abundance of every unique TCRbeta CDR3 rearrangement. For each sample, productive Simpson clonality was calculated as the square root of Simpson's diversity index across productive rearrangements. Here the immuneACCESS table is served through TCRdb, limited to in-frame sequences with V and J called. Missing clones are a known gap in these copies; in checked studies unresolved V genes cover under half, and the rest lacks a known reason. V, J and clone size were drawn from that table, and D and trimming were deduced from the DNA. The sample yields about 310,000 clones; around 90% were counted once. The leading ten clones occupy 4.5% to 6.5% of the sample.

This TCR was sampled from a man between 60 and 75 years old who had recovered from COVID-19. The rearrangement joined TRBV6-5 to TRBJ1-6, with 9 junctional bases fitting TRBD1. Input material: PBMCs or T cells enriched from blood (not recorded which). The base sequence is TGTGCCAGTACAGGGGGCGAGGGGAATTCACCCCTCCACTTT. It codes for CASTGGEGNSPLHF.